This TCR beta chain derives from a study of cytomegalovirus exposure and HLA in healthy donors. Study results and caveats: With later analysis, a missense DCLRE1C variant became linked to TCR beta V- and J-gene trimming. The classifier, whose performance was assessed in both the original and validation cohorts, reportedly diagnosed cytomegalovirus status with high specificity and sensitivity.

J lost 4 bases, V lost 2 bases, and 4 bases had no gene match. CDR1 is SGDLS and CDR2 is YYNGEE in the germline V gene. The CDR3 loop spans 14 amino acids. PCR was performed using 60 Vbeta and 13 Jbeta primers. The table came from immunoSEQ multiplex PCR; TCRdb's copy has only in-frame clones and leaves some out. This table holds fewer than 150,000 clones, more than 70% found once. In the case of this clone: Its specificity is unknown. Other DNA sequences within the sample encode an identical CDR3.

The chain combines TRBV9 with TRBJ2-7, with 9 bases aligning to TRBD1. The source material was PBMCs. The clonotype was recovered from a man aged 45-65 years in good health and CMV-seronegative. CDR3 coding DNA: TGTGCCAGCAGCGTTAGTGGGACAGGGTACGAGCAGTACTTC. Its protein product is CASSVSGTGYEQYF.